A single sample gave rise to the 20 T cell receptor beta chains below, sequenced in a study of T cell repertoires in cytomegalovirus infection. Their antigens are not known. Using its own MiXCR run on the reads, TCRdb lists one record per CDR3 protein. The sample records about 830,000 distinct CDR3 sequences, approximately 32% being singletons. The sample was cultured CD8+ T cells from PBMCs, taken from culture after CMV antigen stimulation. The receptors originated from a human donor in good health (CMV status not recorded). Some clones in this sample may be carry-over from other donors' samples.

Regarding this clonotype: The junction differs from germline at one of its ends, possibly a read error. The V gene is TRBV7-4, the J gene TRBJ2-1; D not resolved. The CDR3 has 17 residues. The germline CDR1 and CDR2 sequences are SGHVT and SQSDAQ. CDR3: CASSWLATVNSYNVQFF. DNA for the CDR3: TGTGCCAGCAGCTGGTTGGCCACGGTTAACTCCTACAATGTGCAGTTCTTC. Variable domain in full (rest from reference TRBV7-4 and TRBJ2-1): GAGVSQSPRYKVAKRGRDVALRCDSISGHVTLYWYRQTLGQGSEVLTYSQSDAQRDKSGRPSGRFSAERPERSVSTLKIQRTEQGDSAVYLCASSWLATVNSYNVQFFGPGTRLTVL.

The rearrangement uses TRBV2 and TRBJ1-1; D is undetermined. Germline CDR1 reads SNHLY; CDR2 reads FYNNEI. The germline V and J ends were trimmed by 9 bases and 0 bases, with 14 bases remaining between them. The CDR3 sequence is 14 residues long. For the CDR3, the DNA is TGTGCCAGGAGGGCAGGCAGCATGAACACTGAAGCTTTCTTT. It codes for CARRAGSMNTEAFF. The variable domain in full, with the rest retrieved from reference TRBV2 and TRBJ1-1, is EPEVTQTPSHQVTQMGQEVILRCVPISNHLYFYWYRQILGQKVEFLVSFYNNEISEKSEIFDDQFSVERPDGSNFTLKIRSTKLEDSAMYFCARRAGSMNTEAFFGQGTRLTVV.

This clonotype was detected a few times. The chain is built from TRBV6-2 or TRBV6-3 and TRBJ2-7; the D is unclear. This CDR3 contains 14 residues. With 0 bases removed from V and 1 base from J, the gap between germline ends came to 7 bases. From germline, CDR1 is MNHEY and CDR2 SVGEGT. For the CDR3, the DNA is TGTGCCAGCAGTTACTCGAGAACTTCCTACGAGCAGTACGTC. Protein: CASSYSRTSYEQYV.

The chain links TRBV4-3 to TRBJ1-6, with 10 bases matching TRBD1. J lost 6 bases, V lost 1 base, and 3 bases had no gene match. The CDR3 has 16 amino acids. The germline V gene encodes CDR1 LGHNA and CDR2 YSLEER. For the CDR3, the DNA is TGCGCCAGCAGCCAAGGACAGGGGGCAAGTAATTCACCCCTCCACTTT. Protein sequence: CASSQGQGASNSPLHF.

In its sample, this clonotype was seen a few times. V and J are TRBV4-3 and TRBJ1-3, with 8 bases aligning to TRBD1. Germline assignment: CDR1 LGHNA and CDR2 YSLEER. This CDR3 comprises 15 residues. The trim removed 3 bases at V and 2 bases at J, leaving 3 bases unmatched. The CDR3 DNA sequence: TGCGCCAGCAGCCAGGAGACAGGGGCTGGAAACACCATATATTTT. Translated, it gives CASSQETGAGNTIYF.

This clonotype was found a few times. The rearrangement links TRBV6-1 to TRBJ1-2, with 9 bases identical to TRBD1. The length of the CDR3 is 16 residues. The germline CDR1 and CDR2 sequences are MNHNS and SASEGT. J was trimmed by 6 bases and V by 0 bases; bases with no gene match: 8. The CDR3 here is CASSEAIRDRVNGYTF. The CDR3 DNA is TGTGCCAGCAGTGAAGCAATAAGGGACAGGGTAAATGGCTACACCTTC.

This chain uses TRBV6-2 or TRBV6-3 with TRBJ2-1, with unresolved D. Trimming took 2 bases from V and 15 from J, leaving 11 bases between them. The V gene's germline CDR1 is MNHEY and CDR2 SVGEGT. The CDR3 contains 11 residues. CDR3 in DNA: TGTGCCAGCAGTTACAGTACAGATCGGTTCTTC. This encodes CASSYSTDRFF.

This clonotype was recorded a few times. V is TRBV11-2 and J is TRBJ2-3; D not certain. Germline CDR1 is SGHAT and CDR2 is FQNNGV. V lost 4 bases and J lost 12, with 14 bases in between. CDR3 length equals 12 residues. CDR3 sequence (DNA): TGTGCCAGCAGCTACGGGCTATCCCTACAGTATTTT. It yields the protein CASSYGLSLQYF. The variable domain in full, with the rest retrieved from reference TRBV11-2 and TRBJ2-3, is EAGVAQSPRYKIIEKRQSVAFWCNPISGHATLYWYQQILGQGPKLLIQFQNNGVVDDSQLPKDRFSAERLKGVDSTLKIQPAKLEDSAVYLCASSYGLSLQYFGPGTRLTVL.

The CDR3 is CASMARDRVDSPLHF. Here the CDR3 DNA reads TGTGCCAGTATGGCCCGGGACAGGGTGGATTCACCCCTCCACTTT. The chain couples TRBV12-3 or TRBV12-4 to TRBJ1-6, with TRBD1 identical over 9 bases. V shed 9 bases, J shed 8 bases, and the junction held 11 bases outside the gene matches. There are 15 residues in the CDR3.

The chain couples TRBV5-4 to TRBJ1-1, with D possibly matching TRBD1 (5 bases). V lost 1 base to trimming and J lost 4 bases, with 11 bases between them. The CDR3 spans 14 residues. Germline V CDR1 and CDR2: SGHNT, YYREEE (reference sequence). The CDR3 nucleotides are TGTGCCAGCAGCTTGTTTGGGGCTTCCACTGAAGCTTTCTTT. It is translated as CASSLFGASTEAFF.

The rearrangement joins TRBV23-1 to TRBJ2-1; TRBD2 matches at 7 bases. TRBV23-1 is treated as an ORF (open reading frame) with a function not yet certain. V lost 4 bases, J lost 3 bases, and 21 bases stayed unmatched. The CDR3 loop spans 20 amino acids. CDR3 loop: CASSPPGVATKGLNYNEQFF. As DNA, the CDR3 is TGCGCCAGCAGTCCTCCGGGGGTTGCGACAAAGGGACTAAACTACAATGAGCAGTTCTTC.

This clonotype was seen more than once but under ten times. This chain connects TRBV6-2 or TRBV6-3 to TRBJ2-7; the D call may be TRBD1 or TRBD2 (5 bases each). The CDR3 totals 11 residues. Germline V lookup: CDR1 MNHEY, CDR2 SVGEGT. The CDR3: CASRSGTSVVV. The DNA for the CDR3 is TGTGCCAGCAGATCCGGGACGTCGGTGGTCGTC.

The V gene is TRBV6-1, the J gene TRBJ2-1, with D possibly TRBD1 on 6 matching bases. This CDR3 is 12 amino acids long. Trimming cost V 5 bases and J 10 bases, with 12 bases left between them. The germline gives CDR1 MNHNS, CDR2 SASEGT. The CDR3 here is CASSWLRGEQFF. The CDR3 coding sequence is TGTGCCAGCAGTTGGCTGAGGGGGGAGCAGTTCTTC.

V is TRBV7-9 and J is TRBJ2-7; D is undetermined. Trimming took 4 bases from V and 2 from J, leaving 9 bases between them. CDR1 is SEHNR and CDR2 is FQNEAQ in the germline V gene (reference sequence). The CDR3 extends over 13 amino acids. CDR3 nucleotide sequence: TGTGCCAGCAGCTCAGTAACGACCTACGAGCAGTACTTC. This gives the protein CASSSVTTYEQYF.

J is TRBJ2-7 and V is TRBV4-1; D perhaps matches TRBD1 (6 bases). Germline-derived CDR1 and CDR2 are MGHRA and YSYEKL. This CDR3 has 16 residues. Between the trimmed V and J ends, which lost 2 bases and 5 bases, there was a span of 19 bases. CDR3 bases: TGCGCCAGCAGCCAACTTCCCAGGGGTGGATTGGACGAGCAGTACTTC. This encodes CASSQLPRGGLDEQYF.

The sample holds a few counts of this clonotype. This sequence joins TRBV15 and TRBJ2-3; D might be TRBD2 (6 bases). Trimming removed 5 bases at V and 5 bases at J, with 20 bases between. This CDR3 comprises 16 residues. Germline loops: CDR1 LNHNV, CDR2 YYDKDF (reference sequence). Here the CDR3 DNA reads TGTGCCACCAGCTGGGGGGAAGGACTGCACCTAGATACGCAGTATTTT. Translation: CATSWGEGLHLDTQYF.

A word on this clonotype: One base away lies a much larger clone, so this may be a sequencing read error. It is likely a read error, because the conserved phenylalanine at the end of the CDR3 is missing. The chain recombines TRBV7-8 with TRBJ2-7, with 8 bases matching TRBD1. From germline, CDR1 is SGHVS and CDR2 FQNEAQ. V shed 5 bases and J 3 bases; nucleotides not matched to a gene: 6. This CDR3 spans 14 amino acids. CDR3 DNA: TGTGCCAGCAGCCGAGGACAGGGCTACTACGAGCAGTACTCC. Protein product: CASSRGQGYYEQYS.

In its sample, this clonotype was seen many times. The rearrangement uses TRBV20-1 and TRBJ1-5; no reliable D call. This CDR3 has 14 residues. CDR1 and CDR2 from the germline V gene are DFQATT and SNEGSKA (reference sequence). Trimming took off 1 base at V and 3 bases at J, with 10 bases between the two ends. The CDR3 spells CSARARTDNQPQHF. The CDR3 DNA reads TGCAGTGCTAGAGCCCGAACGGACAATCAGCCCCAGCATTTT.

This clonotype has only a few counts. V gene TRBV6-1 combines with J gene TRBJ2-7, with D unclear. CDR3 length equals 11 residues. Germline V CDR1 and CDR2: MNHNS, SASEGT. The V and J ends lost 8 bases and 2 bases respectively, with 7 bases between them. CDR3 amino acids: CASSKPYEQYF. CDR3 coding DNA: TGTGCCAGCTCGAAGCCCTACGAGCAGTACTTC.

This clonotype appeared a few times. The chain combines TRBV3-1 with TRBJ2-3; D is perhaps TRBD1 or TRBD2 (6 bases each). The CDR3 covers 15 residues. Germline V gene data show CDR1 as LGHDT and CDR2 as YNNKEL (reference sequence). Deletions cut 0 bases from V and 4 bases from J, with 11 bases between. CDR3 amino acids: CASSQEGGGPDTQYF. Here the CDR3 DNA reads TGTGCCAGCAGCCAAGAAGGAGGGGGGCCAGATACGCAGTATTTT.